This T cell receptor beta chain was captured in a study of CD8 T cells in ankylosing spondylitis. General observations from the study: In synovial fluid and blood from reactive arthritis, some motif variants were previously reported.

MiXCR, applied by TCRdb to the 5' RACE reads, yields one record per CDR3 protein. In the table there are approximately 100,000 distinct CDR3 sequences, 8% to 10% of which are singletons. As regards this clonotype: No antigen is known for it.

The sample comprised blood, either unsorted or a sorted T cell fraction (not recorded which). This clonotype was sampled from a male donor with ankylosing spondylitis or in good health (not recorded which).

DNA of the CDR3: TGTGCTAGTGGTTTCGGGATTCAAGAGACCCAGTACTTC. Residues: CASGFGIQETQYF. The chain links TRBV12-5 to TRBJ2-5; possibly TRBD2 for D (5 bases). CDR3 length equals 13 residues. The germline V and J ends were trimmed by 3 bases and 2 bases, with 7 bases remaining between them. In germline, CDR1 is LGHNT, CDR2 FRNRAP. The entire variable domain, with the rest obtained from reference TRBV12-5 and TRBJ2-5, is as follows: DARVTQTPRHKVTEMGQEVTMRCQPILGHNTVFWYRQTMMQGLELLAYFRNRAPLDDSGMPKDRFSAEMPDATLATLKIQPSEPRDSAVYFCASGFGIQETQYFGPGTRLLVL.